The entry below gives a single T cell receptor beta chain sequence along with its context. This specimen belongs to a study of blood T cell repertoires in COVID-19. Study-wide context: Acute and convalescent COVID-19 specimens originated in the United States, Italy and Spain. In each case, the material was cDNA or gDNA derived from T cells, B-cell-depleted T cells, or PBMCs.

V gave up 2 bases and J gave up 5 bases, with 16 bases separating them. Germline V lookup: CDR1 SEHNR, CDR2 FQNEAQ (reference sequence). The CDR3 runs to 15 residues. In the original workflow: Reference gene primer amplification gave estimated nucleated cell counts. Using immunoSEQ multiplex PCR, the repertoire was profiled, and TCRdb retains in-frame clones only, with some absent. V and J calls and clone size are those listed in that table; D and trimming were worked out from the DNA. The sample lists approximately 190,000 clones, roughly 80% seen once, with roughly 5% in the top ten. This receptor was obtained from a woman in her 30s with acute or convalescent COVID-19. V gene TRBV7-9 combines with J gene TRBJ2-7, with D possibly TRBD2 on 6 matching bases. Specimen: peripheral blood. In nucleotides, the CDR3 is TGTGCCAGCAGCTTATATGGGCGGGATATCCACGAGCAGTACTTC. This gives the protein CASSLYGRDIHEQYF.